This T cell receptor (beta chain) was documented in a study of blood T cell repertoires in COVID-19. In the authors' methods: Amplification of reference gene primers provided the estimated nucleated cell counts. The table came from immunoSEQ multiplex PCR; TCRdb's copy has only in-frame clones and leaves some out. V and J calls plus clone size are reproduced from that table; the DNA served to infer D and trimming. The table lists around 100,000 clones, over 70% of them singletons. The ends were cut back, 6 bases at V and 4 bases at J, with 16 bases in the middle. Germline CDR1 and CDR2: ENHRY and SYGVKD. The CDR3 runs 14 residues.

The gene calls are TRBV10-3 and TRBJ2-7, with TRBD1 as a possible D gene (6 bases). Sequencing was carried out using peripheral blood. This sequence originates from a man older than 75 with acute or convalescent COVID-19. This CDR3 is CAIRSRDTDYEQYF. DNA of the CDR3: TGTGCCATCAGATCTCGGGACACGGATTACGAGCAGTACTTC.